This T cell receptor beta chain originates from a study of OX40 agonist ivuxolimab in advanced cancers. Germline values: CDR1 SGHAT, CDR2 FQNNGV. This CDR3 is built from 15 residues. Trimming cost V 6 bases and J 0 bases, with 15 bases left between them. Data came from immunoSEQ multiplex PCR; TCRdb stores just in-frame clones and leaves some out. The sample lists approximately 62,000 clones, 80% to 90% occurring once. The chain combines TRBV11-2 with TRBJ2-7; D unclear. This TCR came from an adult with an advanced solid tumor such as melanoma, head and neck, liver or kidney cancer. Sequencing was performed on CD4+ or CD8+ T cells sorted from blood, taken in a trial of the OX40 agonist ivuxolimab. CDR3 residues: CASSSDLAGSYEQYF. Here the CDR3 DNA reads TGTGCCAGCAGTTCGGACCTGGCAGGCTCCTACGAGCAGTACTTC.